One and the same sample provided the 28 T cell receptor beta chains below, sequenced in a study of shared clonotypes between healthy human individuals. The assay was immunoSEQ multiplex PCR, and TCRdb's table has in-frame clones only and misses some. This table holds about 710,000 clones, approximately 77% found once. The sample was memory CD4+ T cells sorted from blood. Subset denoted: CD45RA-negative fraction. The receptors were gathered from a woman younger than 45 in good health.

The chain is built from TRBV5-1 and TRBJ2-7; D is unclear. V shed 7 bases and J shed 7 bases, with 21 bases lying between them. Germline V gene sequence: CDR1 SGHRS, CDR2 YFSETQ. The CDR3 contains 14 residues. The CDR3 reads CASGPGSEFSEQYF. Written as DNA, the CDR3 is TGCGCCAGCGGTCCGGGCAGCGAGTTTAGTGAGCAGTACTTC.

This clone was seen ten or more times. CDR3 amino acids: CASTVLTGRVYEQYF. CDR3 bases: TGTGCCAGCACCGTCCTTACTGGGAGGGTGTACGAGCAGTACTTC. The V gene is TRBV6-5, the J gene TRBJ2-7; 7 bases fit TRBD2. This CDR3 spans 15 amino acids. Trimming removed 7 bases from V and 4 bases from J; junction bases left unmatched: 13. The germline V gene has CDR1 MNHEY and CDR2 SVGAGI.

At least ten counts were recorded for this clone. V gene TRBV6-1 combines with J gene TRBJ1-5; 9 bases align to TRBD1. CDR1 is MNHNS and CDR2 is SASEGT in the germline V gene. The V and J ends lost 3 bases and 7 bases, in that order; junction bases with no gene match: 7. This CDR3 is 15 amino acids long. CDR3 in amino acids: CASSEGQGSPQPQHF. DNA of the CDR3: TGTGCCAGCAGTGAGGGACAGGGTTCACCCCAGCCCCAGCATTTT.

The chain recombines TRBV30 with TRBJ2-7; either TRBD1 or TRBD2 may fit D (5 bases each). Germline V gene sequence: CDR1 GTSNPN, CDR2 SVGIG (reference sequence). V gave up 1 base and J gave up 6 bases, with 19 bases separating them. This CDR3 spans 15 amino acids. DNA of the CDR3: TGTGCCTGGAGTGAACCGGGACGAGCGTTTGGCGAGCAGTACTTC. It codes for CAWSEPGRAFGEQYF.

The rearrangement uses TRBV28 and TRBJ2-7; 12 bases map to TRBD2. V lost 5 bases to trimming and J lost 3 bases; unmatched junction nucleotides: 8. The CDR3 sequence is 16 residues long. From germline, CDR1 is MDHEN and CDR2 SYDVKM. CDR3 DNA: TGTGCCAGCAGTCTGACCGGGACTAGCGGGTACTACGAGCAGTACTTC. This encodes CASSLTGTSGYYEQYF.

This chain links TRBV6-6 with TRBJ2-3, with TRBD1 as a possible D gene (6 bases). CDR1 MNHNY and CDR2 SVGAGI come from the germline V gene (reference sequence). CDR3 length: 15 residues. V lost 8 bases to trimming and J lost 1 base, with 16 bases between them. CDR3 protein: CASAPGERRTDTQYF. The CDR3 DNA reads TGTGCCAGCGCCCCAGGGGAGCGGCGCACAGATACGCAGTATTTT.

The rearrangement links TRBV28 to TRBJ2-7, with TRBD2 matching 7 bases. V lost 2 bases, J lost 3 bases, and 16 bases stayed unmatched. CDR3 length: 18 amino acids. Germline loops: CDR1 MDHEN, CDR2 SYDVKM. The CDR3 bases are TGTGCCAGCAGTTTAATTGGGTCCGAACTAGCGCGTTACTACGAGCAGTACTTC. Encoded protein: CASSLIGSELARYYEQYF.

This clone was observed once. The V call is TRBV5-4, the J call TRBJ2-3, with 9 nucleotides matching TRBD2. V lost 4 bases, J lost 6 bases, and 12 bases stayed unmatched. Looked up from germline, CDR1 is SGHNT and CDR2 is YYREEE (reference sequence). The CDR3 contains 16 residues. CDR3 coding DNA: TGTGCCAGCAGCCGGAGGTTAGCGGGAGAAGGGGATACGCAGTATTTT. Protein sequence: CASSRRLAGEGDTQYF.

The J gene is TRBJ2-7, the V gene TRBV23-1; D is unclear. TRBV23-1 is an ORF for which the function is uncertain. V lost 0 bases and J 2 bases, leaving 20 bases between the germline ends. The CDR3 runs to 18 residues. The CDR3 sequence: CASSQSRESRVRTYEQYF. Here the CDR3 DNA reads TGCGCCAGCAGTCAATCCAGAGAGAGTAGGGTCAGAACCTACGAGCAGTACTTC.

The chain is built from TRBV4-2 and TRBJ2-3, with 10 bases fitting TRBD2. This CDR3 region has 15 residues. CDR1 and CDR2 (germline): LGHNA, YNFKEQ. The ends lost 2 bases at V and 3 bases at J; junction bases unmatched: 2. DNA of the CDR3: TGTGCCAGCAGCCAACTAGCGGGAGTTACAGATACGCAGTATTTT. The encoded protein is CASSQLAGVTDTQYF.

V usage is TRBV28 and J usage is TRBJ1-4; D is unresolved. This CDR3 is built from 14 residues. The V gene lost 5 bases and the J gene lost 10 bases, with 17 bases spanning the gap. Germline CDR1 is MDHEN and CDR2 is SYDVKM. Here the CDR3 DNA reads TGTGCCAGCAGTCGGGCAACGGTTGGCGTAAAACTGTTTTTT. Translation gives CASSRATVGVKLFF.

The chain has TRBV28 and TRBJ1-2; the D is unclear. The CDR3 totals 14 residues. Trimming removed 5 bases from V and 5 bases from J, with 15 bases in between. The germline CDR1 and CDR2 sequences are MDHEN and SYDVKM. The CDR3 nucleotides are TGTGCCAGCAGTCGCGTTCTGGTAGGATATGGCTACACCTTC. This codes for CASSRVLVGYGYTF.

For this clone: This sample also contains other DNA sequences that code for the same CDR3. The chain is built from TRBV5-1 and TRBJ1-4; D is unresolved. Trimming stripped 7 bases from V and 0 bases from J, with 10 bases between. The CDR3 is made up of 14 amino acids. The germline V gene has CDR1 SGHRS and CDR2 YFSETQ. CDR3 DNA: TGCGCCAGCCGCCGTGAGGCAACTAATGAAAAACTGTTTTTT. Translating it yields CASRREATNEKLFF. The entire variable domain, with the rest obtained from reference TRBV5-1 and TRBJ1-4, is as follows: KAGVTQTPRYLIKTRGQQVTLSCSPISGHRSVSWYQQTPGQGLQFLFEYFSETQRNKGNFPGRFSGRQFSNSRSEMNVSTLELGDSALYLCASRREATNEKLFFGSGTQLSVL.

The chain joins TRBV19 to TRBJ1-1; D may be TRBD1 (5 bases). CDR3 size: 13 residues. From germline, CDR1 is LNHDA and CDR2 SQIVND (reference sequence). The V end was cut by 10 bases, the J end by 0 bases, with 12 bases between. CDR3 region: CATTRTLNTEAFF. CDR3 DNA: TGTGCCACCACCAGGACACTGAACACTGAAGCTTTCTTT.

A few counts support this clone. CDR3 in DNA: TGTGCCATCAGTGACACCACAGGGGGCTTCTACGAGCAGTACTTC. Translation: CAISDTTGGFYEQYF. The chain carries TRBV10-3 and TRBJ2-7, with 9 bases matching TRBD1. This CDR3 has 15 residues. With V trimmed by 3 bases and J by 3 bases, 6 bases remained unmatched. Germline assignment: CDR1 ENHRY and CDR2 SYGVKD.

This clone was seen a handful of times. DNA of the CDR3: TGTGCCAGCAGTCAGGCTTATAATTCACCCCTCCACTTT. This codes for CASSQAYNSPLHF. This chain connects TRBV5-4 to TRBJ1-6; D uncertain. The ends were cut back, 5 bases at V and 4 bases at J, with 7 bases in the middle. CDR1 and CDR2 (germline): SGHNT, YYREEE (reference sequence). The length of the CDR3 is 13 residues.

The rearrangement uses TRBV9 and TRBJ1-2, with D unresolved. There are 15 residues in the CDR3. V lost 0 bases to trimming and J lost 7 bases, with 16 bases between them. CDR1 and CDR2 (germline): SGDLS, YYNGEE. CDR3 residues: CASSVDVTILSGYTF. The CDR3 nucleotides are TGTGCCAGCAGCGTAGATGTGACTATCCTTAGTGGCTACACCTTC.

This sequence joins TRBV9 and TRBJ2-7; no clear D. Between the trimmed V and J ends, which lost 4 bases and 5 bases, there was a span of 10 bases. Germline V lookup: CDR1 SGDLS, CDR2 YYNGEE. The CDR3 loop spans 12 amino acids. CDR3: CASSPPSHEQYF. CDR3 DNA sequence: TGTGCCAGCAGCCCCCCTTCCCACGAGCAGTACTTC.

The chain's CDR3 is CATSYSGTDTQYF. CDR3 nucleotide sequence: TGTGCCACCTCTTATTCCGGCACAGATACGCAGTATTTT. The chain has TRBV10-3 and TRBJ2-3; no clear D gene. Germline CDR1 and CDR2: ENHRY and SYGVKD. Trimming took 10 bases from V and 1 from J, leaving 12 bases between them. This CDR3 has 13 amino acids.

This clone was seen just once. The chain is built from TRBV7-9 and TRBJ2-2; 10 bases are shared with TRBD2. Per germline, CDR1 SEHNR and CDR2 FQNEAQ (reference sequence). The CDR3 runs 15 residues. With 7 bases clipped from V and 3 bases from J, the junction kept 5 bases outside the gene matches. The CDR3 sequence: CASTAAGGYTGELFF. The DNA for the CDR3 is TGTGCCAGCACCGCAGCGGGAGGGTACACCGGGGAGCTGTTTTTT.

As DNA, the CDR3 is TGTGCCAGCAGCTTCCACGGGACAGGGAGTTGGACAGATACGCAGTATTTT. It yields the protein CASSFHGTGSWTDTQYF. This chain links TRBV5-8 with TRBJ2-3; 9 nucleotides align to TRBD1. The CDR3 sequence is 17 residues long. The junction had 10 bases not matched to a gene; V was cut back by 2 bases and J by 3 bases. Germline CDR1 is SGHTS and CDR2 is YDEGEE.

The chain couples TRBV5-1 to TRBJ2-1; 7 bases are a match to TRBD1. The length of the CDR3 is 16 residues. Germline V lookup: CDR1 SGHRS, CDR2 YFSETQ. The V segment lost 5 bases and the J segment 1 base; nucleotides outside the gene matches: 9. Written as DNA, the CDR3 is TGCGCCAGCAGTTCGGACAGGCTCGTGTCCTACAATGAGCAGTTCTTC. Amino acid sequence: CASSSDRLVSYNEQFF. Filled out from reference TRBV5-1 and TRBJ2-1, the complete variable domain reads KAGVTQTPRYLIKTRGQQVTLSCSPISGHRSVSWYQQTPGQGLQFLFEYFSETQRNKGNFPGRFSGRQFSNSRSEMNVSTLELGDSALYLCASSSDRLVSYNEQFFGPGTRLTVL.

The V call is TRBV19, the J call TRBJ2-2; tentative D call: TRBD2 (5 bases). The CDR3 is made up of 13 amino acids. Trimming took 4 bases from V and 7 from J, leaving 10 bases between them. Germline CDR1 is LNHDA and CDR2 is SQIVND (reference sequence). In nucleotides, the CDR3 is TGTGCCAGTAGTAAGGGCGGGTTCGGGGAGCTGTTTTTT. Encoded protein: CASSKGGFGELFF.

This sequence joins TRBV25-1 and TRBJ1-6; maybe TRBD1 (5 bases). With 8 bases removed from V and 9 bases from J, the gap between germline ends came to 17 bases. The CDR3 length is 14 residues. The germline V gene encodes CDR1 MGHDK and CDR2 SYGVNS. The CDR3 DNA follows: TGTGCCAGCGAGGGACCTCCCGGTACTTCACCCCTCCACTTT. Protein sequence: CASEGPPGTSPLHF.

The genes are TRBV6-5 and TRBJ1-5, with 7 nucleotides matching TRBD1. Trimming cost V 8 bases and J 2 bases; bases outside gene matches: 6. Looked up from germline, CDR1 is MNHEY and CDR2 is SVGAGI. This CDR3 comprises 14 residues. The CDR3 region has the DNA TGTGCCAGCCGGGACAGCAAGGGCAATCAGCCCCAGCATTTT. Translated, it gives CASRDSKGNQPQHF.

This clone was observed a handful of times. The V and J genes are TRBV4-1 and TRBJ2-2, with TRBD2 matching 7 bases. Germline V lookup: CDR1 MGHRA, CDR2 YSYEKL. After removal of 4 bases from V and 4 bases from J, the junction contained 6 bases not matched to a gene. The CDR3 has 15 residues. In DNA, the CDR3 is TGCGCCAGCAGCCTATCCTTAGCGGGCACCGGGGAGCTGTTTTTT. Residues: CASSLSLAGTGELFF.

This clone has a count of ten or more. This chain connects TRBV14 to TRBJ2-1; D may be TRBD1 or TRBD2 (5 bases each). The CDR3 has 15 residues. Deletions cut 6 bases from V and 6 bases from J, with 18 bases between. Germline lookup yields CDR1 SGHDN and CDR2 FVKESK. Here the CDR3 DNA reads TGTGCCAGCAGGGGGGATGTCCAGCGCAGCAATGAGCAGTTCTTC. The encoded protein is CASRGDVQRSNEQFF.

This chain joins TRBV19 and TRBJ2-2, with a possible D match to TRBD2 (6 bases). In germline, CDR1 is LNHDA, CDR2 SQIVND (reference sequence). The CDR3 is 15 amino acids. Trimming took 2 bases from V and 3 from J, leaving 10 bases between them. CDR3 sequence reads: CASSIREWDTGELFF. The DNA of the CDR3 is TGTGCCAGTAGTATACGGGAGTGGGACACCGGGGAGCTGTTTTTT.